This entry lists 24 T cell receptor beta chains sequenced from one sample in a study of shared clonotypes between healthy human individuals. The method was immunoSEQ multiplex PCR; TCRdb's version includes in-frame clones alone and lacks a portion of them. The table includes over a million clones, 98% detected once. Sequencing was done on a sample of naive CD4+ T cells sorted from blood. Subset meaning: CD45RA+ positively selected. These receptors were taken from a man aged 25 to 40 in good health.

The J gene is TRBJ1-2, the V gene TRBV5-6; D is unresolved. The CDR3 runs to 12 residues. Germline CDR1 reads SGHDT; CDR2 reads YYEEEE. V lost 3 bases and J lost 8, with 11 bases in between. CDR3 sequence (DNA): TGTGCCAGCAGCTCGGGCCCTGAGGGCTACACCTTC. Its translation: CASSSGPEGYTF.

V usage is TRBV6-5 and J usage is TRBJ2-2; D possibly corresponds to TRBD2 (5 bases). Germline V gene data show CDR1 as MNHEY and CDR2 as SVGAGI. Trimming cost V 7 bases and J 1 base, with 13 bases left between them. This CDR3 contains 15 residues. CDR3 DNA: TGTGCCAGCACTCAAGGACTTCTGAACACCGGGGAGCTGTTTTTT. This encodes CASTQGLLNTGELFF.

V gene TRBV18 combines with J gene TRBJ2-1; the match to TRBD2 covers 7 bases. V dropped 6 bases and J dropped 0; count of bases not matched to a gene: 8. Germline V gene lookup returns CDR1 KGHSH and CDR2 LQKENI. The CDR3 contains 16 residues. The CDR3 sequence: CASSSGGGSSYNEQFF. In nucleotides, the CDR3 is TGTGCCAGCTCGTCGGGGGGTGGAAGCTCCTACAATGAGCAGTTCTTC. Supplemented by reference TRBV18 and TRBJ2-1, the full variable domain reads NAGVMQNPRHLVRRRGQEARLRCSPMKGHSHVYWYRQLPEEGLKFMVYLQKENIIDESGMPKERFSAEFPKEGPSILRIQQVVRGDSAAYFCASSSGGGSSYNEQFFGPGTRLTVL.

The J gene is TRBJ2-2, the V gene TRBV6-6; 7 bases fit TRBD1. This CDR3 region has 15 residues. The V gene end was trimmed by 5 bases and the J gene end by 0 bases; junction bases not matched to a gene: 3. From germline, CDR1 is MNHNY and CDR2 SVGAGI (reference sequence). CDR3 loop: CASSRGQANTGELFF. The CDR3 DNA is TGTGCCAGCAGTAGAGGACAGGCGAACACCGGGGAGCTGTTTTTT.

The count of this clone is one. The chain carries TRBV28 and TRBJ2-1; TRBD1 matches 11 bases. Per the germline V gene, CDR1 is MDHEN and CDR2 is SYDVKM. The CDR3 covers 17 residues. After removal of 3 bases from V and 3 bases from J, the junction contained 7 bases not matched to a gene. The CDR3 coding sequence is TGTGCCAGCAGTTTGTTAACCGGGACAGGGGGCTACAATGAGCAGTTCTTC. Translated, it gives CASSLLTGTGGYNEQFF.

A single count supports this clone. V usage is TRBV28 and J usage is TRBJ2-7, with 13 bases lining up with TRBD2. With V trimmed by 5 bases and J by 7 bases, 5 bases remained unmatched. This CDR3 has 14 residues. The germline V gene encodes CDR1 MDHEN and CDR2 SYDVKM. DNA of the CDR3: TGTGCCAGCAGTATGACTAGCGGGAGGAAAGAGCAGTACTTC. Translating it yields CASSMTSGRKEQYF.

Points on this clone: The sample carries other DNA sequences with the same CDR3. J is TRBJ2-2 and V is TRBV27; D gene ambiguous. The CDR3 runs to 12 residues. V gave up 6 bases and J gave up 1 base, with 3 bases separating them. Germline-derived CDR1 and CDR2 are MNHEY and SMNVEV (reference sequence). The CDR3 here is CASRRNTGELFF. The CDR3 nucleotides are TGTGCCAGCAGGAGGAACACCGGGGAGCTGTTTTTT.

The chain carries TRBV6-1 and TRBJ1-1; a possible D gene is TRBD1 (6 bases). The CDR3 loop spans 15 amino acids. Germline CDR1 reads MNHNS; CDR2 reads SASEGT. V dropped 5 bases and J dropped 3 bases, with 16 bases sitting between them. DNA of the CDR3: TGTGCCAGCAGTCAACTAGGACAGAGATACACTGAAGCTTTCTTT. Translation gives CASSQLGQRYTEAFF.

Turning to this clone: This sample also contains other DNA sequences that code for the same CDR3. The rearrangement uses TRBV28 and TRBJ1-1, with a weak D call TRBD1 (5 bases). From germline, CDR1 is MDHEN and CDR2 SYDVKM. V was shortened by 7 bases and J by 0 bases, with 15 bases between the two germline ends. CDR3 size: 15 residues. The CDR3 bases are TGTGCCAGCACCCCAATAGGCAGGGTGAACACTGAAGCTTTCTTT. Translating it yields CASTPIGRVNTEAFF. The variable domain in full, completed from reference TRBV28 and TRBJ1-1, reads DVKVTQSSRYLVKRTGEKVFLECVQDMDHENMFWYRQDPGLGLRLIYFSYDVKMKEKGDIPEGYSVSREKKERFSLILESASTNQTSMYLCASTPIGRVNTEAFFGQGTRLTVV.

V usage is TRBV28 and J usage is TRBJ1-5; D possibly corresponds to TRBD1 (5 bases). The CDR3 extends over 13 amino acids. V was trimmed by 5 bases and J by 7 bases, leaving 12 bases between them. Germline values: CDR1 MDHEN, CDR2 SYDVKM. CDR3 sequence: CASSPPGGQPQHF. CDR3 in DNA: TGTGCCAGCAGTCCCCCGGGGGGACAGCCCCAGCATTTT.

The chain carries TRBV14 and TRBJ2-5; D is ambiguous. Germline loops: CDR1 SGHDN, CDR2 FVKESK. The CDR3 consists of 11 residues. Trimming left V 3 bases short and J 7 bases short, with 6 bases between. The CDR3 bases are TGTGCCAGCAGCCACTCCGGGACCCAGTACTTC. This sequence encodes CASSHSGTQYF.

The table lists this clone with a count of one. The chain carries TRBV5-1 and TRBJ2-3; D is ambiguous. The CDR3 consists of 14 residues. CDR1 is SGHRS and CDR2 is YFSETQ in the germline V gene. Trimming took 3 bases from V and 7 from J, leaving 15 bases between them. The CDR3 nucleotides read TGCGCCAGCAGCTCCGAAGTTGGCGCGAATACGCAGTATTTT. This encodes CASSSEVGANTQYF.

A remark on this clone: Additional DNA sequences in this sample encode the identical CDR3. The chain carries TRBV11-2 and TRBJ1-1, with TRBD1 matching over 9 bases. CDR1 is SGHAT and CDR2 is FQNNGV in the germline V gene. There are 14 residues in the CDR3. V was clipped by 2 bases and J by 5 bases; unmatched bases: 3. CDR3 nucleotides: TGTGCCAGCAGCTTAACAGGGGGCGGGACTGAAGCTTTCTTT. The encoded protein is CASSLTGGGTEAFF. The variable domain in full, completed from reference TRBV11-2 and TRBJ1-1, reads EAGVAQSPRYKIIEKRQSVAFWCNPISGHATLYWYQQILGQGPKLLIQFQNNGVVDDSQLPKDRFSAERLKGVDSTLKIQPAKLEDSAVYLCASSLTGGGTEAFFGQGTRLTVV.

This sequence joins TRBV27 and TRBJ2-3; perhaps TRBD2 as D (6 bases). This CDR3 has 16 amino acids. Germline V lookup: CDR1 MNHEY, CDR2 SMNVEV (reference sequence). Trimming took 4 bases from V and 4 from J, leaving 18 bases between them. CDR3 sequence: CASSSTLARSPDTQYF. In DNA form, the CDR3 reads TGTGCCAGCAGTTCGACTCTAGCGCGATCCCCAGATACGCAGTATTTT.

CDR3 nucleotide sequence: TGTGCCAGCAGTTTAGGATCGGAGACCCAGTACTTC. Amino acid sequence: CASSLGSETQYF. The gene calls are TRBV28 and TRBJ2-5; the D is unclear. Germline V gene data show CDR1 as MDHEN and CDR2 as SYDVKM. The length of the CDR3 is 12 residues. V was trimmed by 2 bases and J by 5 bases, leaving 6 bases between them.

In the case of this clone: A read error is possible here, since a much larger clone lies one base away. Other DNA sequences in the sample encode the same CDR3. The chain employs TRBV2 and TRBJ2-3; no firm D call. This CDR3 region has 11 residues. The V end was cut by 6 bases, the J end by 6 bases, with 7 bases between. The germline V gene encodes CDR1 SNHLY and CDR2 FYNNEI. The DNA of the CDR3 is TGTGCCAGCAGCGCAGTGGATACGCAGTATTTT. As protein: CASSAVDTQYF.

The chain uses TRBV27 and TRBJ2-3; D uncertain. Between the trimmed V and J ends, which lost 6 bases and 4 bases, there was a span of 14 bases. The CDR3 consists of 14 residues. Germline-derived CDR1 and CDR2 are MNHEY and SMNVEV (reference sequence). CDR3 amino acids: CASSPYSFPDTQYF. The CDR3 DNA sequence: TGTGCCAGCAGCCCCTATAGTTTCCCAGATACGCAGTATTTT.

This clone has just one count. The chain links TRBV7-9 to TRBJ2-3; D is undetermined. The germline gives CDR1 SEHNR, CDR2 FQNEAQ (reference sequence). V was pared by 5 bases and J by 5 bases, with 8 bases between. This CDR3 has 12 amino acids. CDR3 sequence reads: CASSPYIDTQYF. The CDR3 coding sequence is TGTGCCAGCAGCCCCTACATAGATACGCAGTATTTT. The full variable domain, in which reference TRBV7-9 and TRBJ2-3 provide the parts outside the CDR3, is DTGVSQNPRHKITKRGQNVTFRCDPISEHNRLYWYRQTLGQGPEFLTYFQNEAQLEKSRLLSDRFSAERPKGSFSTLEIQRTEQGDSAMYLCASSPYIDTQYFGPGTRLTVL.

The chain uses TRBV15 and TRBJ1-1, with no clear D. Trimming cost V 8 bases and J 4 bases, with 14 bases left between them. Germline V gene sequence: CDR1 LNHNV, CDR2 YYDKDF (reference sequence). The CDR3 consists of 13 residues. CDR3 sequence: CATQNPGFTEAFF. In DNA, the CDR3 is TGTGCCACCCAAAACCCTGGGTTCACTGAAGCTTTCTTT.

The CDR3 coding sequence is TGTGCCAGCAGCTTGCAGGGGCGGGGGTATGGCTACACCTTC. It translates to CASSLQGRGYGYTF. This chain uses TRBV5-4 with TRBJ1-2; D perhaps matches TRBD1 (6 bases). Germline CDR1 reads SGHNT; CDR2 reads YYREEE (reference sequence). Trimming stripped 1 base from V and 5 bases from J, with 12 bases between. This CDR3 is 14 amino acids long.

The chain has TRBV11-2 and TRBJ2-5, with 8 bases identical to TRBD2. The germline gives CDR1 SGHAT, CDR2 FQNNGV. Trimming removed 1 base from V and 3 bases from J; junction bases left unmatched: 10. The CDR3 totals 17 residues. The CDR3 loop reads CASSLGTVAGLKETQYF. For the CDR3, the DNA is TGTGCCAGCAGCTTAGGGACAGTAGCGGGATTGAAAGAGACCCAGTACTTC. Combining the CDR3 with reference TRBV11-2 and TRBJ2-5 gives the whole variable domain EAGVAQSPRYKIIEKRQSVAFWCNPISGHATLYWYQQILGQGPKLLIQFQNNGVVDDSQLPKDRFSAERLKGVDSTLKIQPAKLEDSAVYLCASSLGTVAGLKETQYFGPGTRLLVL.

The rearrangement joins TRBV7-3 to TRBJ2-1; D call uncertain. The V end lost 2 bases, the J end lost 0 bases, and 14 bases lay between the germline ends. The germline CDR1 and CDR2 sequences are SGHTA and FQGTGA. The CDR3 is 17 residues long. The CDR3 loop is CASSLGIGPNSYNEQFF. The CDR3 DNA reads TGTGCCAGCAGCTTAGGGATAGGGCCGAACTCCTACAATGAGCAGTTCTTC.

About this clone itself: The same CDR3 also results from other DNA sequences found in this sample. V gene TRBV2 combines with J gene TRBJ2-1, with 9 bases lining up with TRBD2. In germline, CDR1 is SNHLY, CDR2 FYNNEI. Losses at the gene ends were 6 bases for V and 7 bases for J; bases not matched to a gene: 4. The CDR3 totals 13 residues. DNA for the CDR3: TGTGCCAGCAGGAGTAGCGGGGGAAATGAGCAGTTCTTC. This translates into CASRSSGGNEQFF.

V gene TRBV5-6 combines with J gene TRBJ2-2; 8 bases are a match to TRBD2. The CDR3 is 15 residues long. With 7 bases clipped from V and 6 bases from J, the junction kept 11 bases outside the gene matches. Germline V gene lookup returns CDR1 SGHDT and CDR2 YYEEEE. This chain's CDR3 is CASSNSGRVSGELFF. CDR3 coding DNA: TGTGCCAGCTCCAACAGCGGGAGAGTTTCCGGGGAGCTGTTTTTT. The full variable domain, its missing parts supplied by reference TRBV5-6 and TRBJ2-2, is DAGVTQSPTHLIKTRGQQVTLRCSPKSGHDTVSWYQQALGQGPQFIFQYYEEEERQRGNFPDRFSGHQFPNYSSELNVNALLLGDSALYLCASSNSGRVSGELFFGEGSRLTVL.